This T cell receptor beta chain was sequenced in a study of T cells in Graves' hyperthyroidism and ophthalmopathy. Deletions cut 8 bases from V and 3 bases from J, with 14 bases between. The length of the CDR3 is 15 residues. Germline CDR1 is ENHRY and CDR2 is SYGVKD. To note about this clonotype: A clone one base away is much larger, so this may be a read error.

Regions amplified from RNA transcripts were the TCR beta CDR3 regions. HTBI primers were used for first-round RT-PCR of the TCR CDR3. MiXCR, run by TCRdb on the multiplex PCR reads, gives a single entry per CDR3 protein. Of around 440,000 distinct CDR3 sequences listed, around 16% are singletons. The sample consisted of blood. This receptor was obtained from a woman between 18 and 30 years old with Graves' hyperthyroidism. The chain couples TRBV10-3 to TRBJ1-6; possibly TRBD1 for D (5 bases). Here the CDR3 DNA reads TGTGCCATCGGTGGGGGGTCTGGCTATAATTCACCCCTCCACTTT. It encodes CAIGGGSGYNSPLHF.